The rows below give T cell receptor beta chains drawn from one sample of a study of spatial heterogeneity in lung cancer. TCRdb independently ran MiXCR on the 5' RACE reads; one entry per CDR3 protein. The table includes about 120,000 distinct CDR3 sequences, less than 15% detected once. Specimen: PBMCs, collected at follow-up. These receptors all stem from a male donor with early-stage non-small cell lung cancer. Both conserved end residues are part of each CDR3. A D gene is named only where the DNA matches it firmly. The size entry is marked missing in some rows and otherwise reads once, few, many or a size class.

size: -; D: -; V: TRBV20-1; J: TRBJ1-5; DNA: TGCAGTGCCACAGACGTGGACCAGGGACTTAGCAATCAGCCCCAGCATTTT; CDR3: CSATDVDQGLSNQPQHF
size: -; D: TRBD2; V: TRBV27; J: TRBJ2-3; DNA: TGTGCCAGCAGTTTATCAGCGGGGAGCACAGATACGCAGTATTTT; CDR3: CASSLSAGSTDTQYF
size: -; D: -; V: TRBV24-1; J: TRBJ2-2; DNA: TGTGCCACCAGTGACCCAGGACAAGTCACCGGGGAGCTGTTTTTT; CDR3: CATSDPGQVTGELFF
size: -; D: -; V: TRBV5-6; J: TRBJ1-2; DNA: TGTGCCAGCAGCTTGGTCGTCGGATTAAGGGGATCGAAGGGCTACACCTTC; CDR3: CASSLVVGLRGSKGYTF
size: many; D: TRBD2; V: TRBV6-4; J: TRBJ2-7; DNA: TGTGCCAGCAGCCCCGCCCCGGGAGGTAACGAGCAGTACTTC; CDR3: CASSPAPGGNEQYF
size: -; D: -; V: TRBV6-2/TRBV6-3; J: TRBJ1-3; DNA: TGTGCCAGCAGGAACGACAACTCTGGAAACACCATATATTTT; CDR3: CASRNDNSGNTIYF
size: many; D: -; V: TRBV10-3; J: TRBJ2-3; DNA: TGTGCCATCAGACCTAGCCCCGACACAGATACGCAGTATTTT; CDR3: CAIRPSPDTDTQYF
size: few; D: TRBD1; V: TRBV4-1; J: TRBJ2-1; DNA: TGCGCCAGCAGCCAAGCTCACGTCGGGACAGGGTCCGAGCAGCAGTTCTTC; CDR3: CASSQAHVGTGSEQQFF
size: many; D: TRBD2; V: TRBV5-1; J: TRBJ2-1; DNA: TGCGCCAGCAGCTTGGAGGGAGGGATCGGCAATGAGCAGTTCTTC; CDR3: CASSLEGGIGNEQFF
size: -; D: -; V: TRBV7-3; J: TRBJ2-1; DNA: TGTGCCAGCAGCTTAGGCCCGAGTTATGAGCAGTTCTTC; CDR3: CASSLGPSYEQFF
size: many; D: -; V: TRBV7-2; J: TRBJ2-5; DNA: TGTGCCAGCAGCCCGGACAGTCAAGAGACCCAGTACTTC; CDR3: CASSPDSQETQYF
size: many; D: TRBD2; V: TRBV4-1; J: TRBJ2-5; DNA: TGCGCCAGCAGCCAAGATGGGGCGGGGGAGGAGACCCAGTACTTC; CDR3: CASSQDGAGEETQYF
size: -; D: -; V: TRBV15; J: TRBJ2-1; DNA: TGTGCCACCAGCAGAGATGACGGCAGCCTCCTAGGGCAGTTCTTC; CDR3: CATSRDDGSLLGQFF
size: many; D: TRBD1; V: TRBV12-3/TRBV12-4; J: TRBJ1-2; DNA: TGTGCCAGCAGCGAAGGACAGGGAAACTATGGCTACACCTTC; CDR3: CASSEGQGNYGYTF
size: few; D: TRBD1; V: TRBV28; J: TRBJ2-3; DNA: TGTGCCAGCAGTCCAGGGGACAGGGGGCCAGATACGCAGTATTTT; CDR3: CASSPGDRGPDTQYF
size: once; D: -; V: TRBV28; J: TRBJ1-1; DNA: TGTGCCAGCAGTAAAGGCGCAGGCGCTTTCTTT; CDR3: CASSKGAGAFF
size: -; D: TRBD1; V: TRBV27; J: TRBJ1-6; DNA: TGTGCCAGCAGTTACAGGGGTCTCGGCTCACCCCTCCACTTT; CDR3: CASSYRGLGSPLHF
size: -; D: TRBD1; V: TRBV12-3/TRBV12-4; J: TRBJ1-2; DNA: TGTGCCAGCAGTGCATACAGGGGGAACTATGGCTACACCTTC; CDR3: CASSAYRGNYGYTF
size: -; D: -; V: TRBV29-1; J: TRBJ1-2; DNA: TGCAGCGTTGACGACAGAAACTATGGCTACACCTTC; CDR3: CSVDDRNYGYTF
size: many; D: TRBD1; V: TRBV7-2; J: TRBJ2-5; DNA: TGTGCCAGCAGTCTAGCGGGGACAGGGGGTTACGAGACCCAGTACTTC; CDR3: CASSLAGTGGYETQYF
size: -; D: -; V: TRBV7-8; J: TRBJ1-1; DNA: TGTGCCAGCAGCTCCGGTTCGACAGCAATGAACACTGAAGCTTTCTTT; CDR3: CASSSGSTAMNTEAFF
size: few; D: -; V: TRBV24-1; J: TRBJ2-1; DNA: TGTGCCACCAGTGACGACAGGACCTACAATGAGCAGTTCTTC; CDR3: CATSDDRTYNEQFF
size: -; D: -; V: TRBV3-1; J: TRBJ1-3; DNA: TGTGCCAGCAGCCTCGTCGCAGGATCGTTAGCAGGCGGAAACACCATATATTTT; CDR3: CASSLVAGSLAGGNTIYF
size: few; D: -; V: TRBV20-1; J: TRBJ2-2; DNA: TGCAGTGCCCAACAGGCGACTAGTTTCCCTACCGGGGAGCTGTTTTTT; CDR3: CSAQQATSFPTGELFF
size: few; D: TRBD1; V: TRBV9; J: TRBJ1-1; DNA: TGTGCCAGGAGACGGGACAGGGGGTCCCTGAACACTGAAGCTTTCTTT; CDR3: CARRRDRGSLNTEAFF
size: many; D: -; V: TRBV6-1; J: TRBJ2-3; DNA: TGTGCCAGCAGACCAACAGGGACAGATACGCAGTATTTT; CDR3: CASRPTGTDTQYF
size: few; D: -; V: TRBV20-1; J: TRBJ2-4; DNA: TGCAGTGCTAGAAGTTACCTTTCCGGTCGAAACATTCAGTACTTC; CDR3: CSARSYLSGRNIQYF